This T cell receptor (beta chain) was captured by sequencing in a study of blood T cell repertoires in COVID-19. Clones were read by immunoSEQ multiplex PCR, and TCRdb kept only the in-frame ones, dropping some. The table has a few hundred thousand clones, 82% seen once. Between the trimmed V and J ends, which lost 5 bases and 5 bases, there was a span of 12 bases. CDR3 size: 13 residues. Germline CDR1 reads SGHDN; CDR2 reads FVKESK. This TCR was sampled from a woman at least 80 years old with acute or convalescent COVID-19. Specimen: peripheral blood. V and J are TRBV14 and TRBJ1-2; no firm D call. The CDR3 DNA sequence: TGTGCCAGCAGCGGCTGGAGGCTATATGGCTACACCTTC. This encodes CASSGWRLYGYTF. Full variable domain (outside the CDR3, taken from reference TRBV14 and TRBJ1-2): EAGVTQFPSHSVIEKGQTVTLRCDPISGHDNLYWYRRVMGKEIKFLLHFVKESKQDESGMPNNRFLAERTGGTYSTLKVQPAELEDSGVYFCASSGWRLYGYTFGSGTRLTVV.